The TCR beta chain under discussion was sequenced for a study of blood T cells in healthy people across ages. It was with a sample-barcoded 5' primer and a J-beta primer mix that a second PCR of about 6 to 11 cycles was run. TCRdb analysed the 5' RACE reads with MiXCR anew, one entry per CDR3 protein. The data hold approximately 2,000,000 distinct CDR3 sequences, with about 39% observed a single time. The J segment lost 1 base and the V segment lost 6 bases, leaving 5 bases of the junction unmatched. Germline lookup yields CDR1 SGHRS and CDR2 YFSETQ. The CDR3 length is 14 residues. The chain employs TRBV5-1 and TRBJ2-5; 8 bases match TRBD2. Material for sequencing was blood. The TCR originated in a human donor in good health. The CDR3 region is CASTAGAIQETQYF. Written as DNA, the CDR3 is TGCGCCAGCACAGCGGGGGCAATCCAAGAGACCCAGTACTTC. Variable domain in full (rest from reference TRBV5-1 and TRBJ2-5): KAGVTQTPRYLIKTRGQQVTLSCSPISGHRSVSWYQQTPGQGLQFLFEYFSETQRNKGNFPGRFSGRQFSNSRSEMNVSTLELGDSALYLCASTAGAIQETQYFGPGTRLLVL.